This TCR beta chain was found in a study of long-term antiretroviral therapy in people with HIV. The germline gives CDR1 MNHNS, CDR2 SASEGT. There are 15 residues in the CDR3. The V end lost 5 bases, the J end lost 0 bases, and 11 bases lay between the germline ends. As for this clone: Its antigen is unidentified.

Study-wide results and caveats: Patients on ART gained diversity, which nonetheless stayed below transplant donor controls. Blood collection from the mid-2000s to the late 2010s possibly occurred under older ART regimens. Dominating the repertoire at all time points were the clones that expanded before ART.

Samples were assayed with immunoSEQ v3.0 at survey level. Clones were read by immunoSEQ multiplex PCR, and TCRdb kept only the in-frame ones, dropping some. Here the sample spans some 18,000 clones, over 60% being singletons. The chain recombines TRBV6-1 with TRBJ2-4, with a tentative D call TRBD2 (6 bases). The sequence derives from a woman aged 50 to 65 with HIV. Sequenced material: unsorted PBMCs, taken 0.5 years before starting antiretroviral therapy. CDR3 amino acids: CASSNSGLAKNIQYF. The CDR3 bases are TGTGCCAGCAGTAATAGCGGCCTAGCCAAAAACATTCAGTACTTC.